A selection of T cell receptor beta chains follows, all from one sample in a study of T cells after yellow fever vaccination. TCRdb re-derived calls from the 5' RACE reads in MiXCR, one entry per CDR3 protein. The table records 610,000 or so distinct CDR3 sequences, roughly an eighth of them present only once. The source was PBMCs, collected on the day of the yellow fever booster vaccination. Receptors were obtained from a man aged 30-40 years who received the YFV17D yellow fever vaccine. Each CDR3 is given with its conserved first and last residue. Fields, in order: J gene, clone size, V gene, D gene, CDR3 DNA, CDR3 protein. A D gene is named only where the DNA matches it firmly. Expanded clones get a size class; other rows say once, few or many, or leave the size out.

j_call: TRBJ2-7
clone_size: many
v_call: TRBV19
d_call: TRBD2
cdr3_nt: TGTGCCAGCAGCCGCGGGAGTGACTACGAGCAGTACTTC
cdr3_aa: CASSRGSDYEQYF

j_call: TRBJ1-4
clone_size: few
v_call: TRBV20-1
d_call: .
cdr3_nt: TGCAGTGCTAGAGAACCGGATGGGGGCACCTCGGGGAAACTGTTTTTT
cdr3_aa: CSAREPDGGTSGKLFF

j_call: TRBJ2-1
clone_size: .
v_call: TRBV10-3
d_call: .
cdr3_nt: TGTGCCATCAGTGTCTTTGGGACCCCCGGCGATGAGCAGTTCTTC
cdr3_aa: CAISVFGTPGDEQFF

j_call: TRBJ2-7
clone_size: few
v_call: TRBV7-2
d_call: TRBD2
cdr3_nt: TGTGCCAGCAAAACGGACGCGGGAGGCCCCGAGCAGTACTTC
cdr3_aa: CASKTDAGGPEQYF

j_call: TRBJ1-1
clone_size: .
v_call: TRBV6-2/TRBV6-3
d_call: .
cdr3_nt: TGTGCCAGCAGTTACCGGACAGAGAACACTGAAGCTTTCTTT
cdr3_aa: CASSYRTENTEAFF

j_call: TRBJ2-3
clone_size: few
v_call: TRBV4-3
d_call: TRBD2
cdr3_nt: TGCGCCAGCAGCCAAGTCCCCGGGAGGGCCACAGATACGCAGTATTTT
cdr3_aa: CASSQVPGRATDTQYF

j_call: TRBJ2-3
clone_size: .
v_call: TRBV18
d_call: TRBD1
cdr3_nt: TGTGCCAGCTCACCTACAGGGGGCAACGCAGATACGCAGTATTTT
cdr3_aa: CASSPTGGNADTQYF

j_call: TRBJ2-1
clone_size: few
v_call: TRBV12-3/TRBV12-4
d_call: TRBD2
cdr3_nt: TGTGCCAGCAGTGGACTAGCGGGAGTTGACGAGCAGTTCTTC
cdr3_aa: CASSGLAGVDEQFF

j_call: TRBJ2-7
clone_size: .
v_call: TRBV7-9
d_call: .
cdr3_nt: TGTGCCAGCAGCCGGACTGGGCAGGGACACGAGCAGTACTTC
cdr3_aa: CASSRTGQGHEQYF

j_call: TRBJ1-4
clone_size: .
v_call: TRBV7-9
d_call: .
cdr3_nt: TGTACCAGCAGCTTCACCACAGGGTCTACAGGGGAAAAACTGTTTTTT
cdr3_aa: CTSSFTTGSTGEKLFF

j_call: TRBJ2-1
clone_size: .
v_call: TRBV15
d_call: TRBD1
cdr3_nt: TGTGCCACCAGCAGCAACAGGGGAGTCTACAATGAGCAGTTCTTC
cdr3_aa: CATSSNRGVYNEQFF

j_call: TRBJ1-1
clone_size: few
v_call: TRBV10-3
d_call: TRBD1
cdr3_nt: TGTGCCATCAGTGAGACAGGGGGCACTGAAGCTTTCTTT
cdr3_aa: CAISETGGTEAFF